Each of the 10 T cell receptor beta chains below was sequenced from the same sample in a study of beta chain features in type 1 diabetes. Expressed TCRB transcripts were sequenced because the isolated RNA had all been reverse transcribed beforehand. Generated by immunoSEQ multiplex PCR, the TCRdb table keeps only in-frame clones and is missing some. The table shows a few hundred thousand clones, with roughly 21% occurring only once. The sample was naive CD4+ T cells from blood. These receptors all come from a woman between 18 and 30 years old in good health.

This clone has only a few counts. The rearrangement uses TRBV25-1 and TRBJ1-1; D is undetermined. V dropped 7 bases and J dropped 0 bases, with 9 bases sitting between them. Germline V gene sequence: CDR1 MGHDK, CDR2 SYGVNS. CDR3 length: 13 residues. CDR3 sequence: CASTKQLNTEAFF. CDR3 DNA sequence: TGTGCCAGCACGAAACAGCTGAACACTGAAGCTTTCTTT. The variable domain in full, completed from reference TRBV25-1 and TRBJ1-1, reads EADIYQTPRYLVIGTGKKITLECSQTMGHDKMYWYQQDPGMELHLIHYSYGVNSTEKGDLSSESTVSRIRTEHFPLTLESARPSHTSQYLCASTKQLNTEAFFGQGTRLTVV.

J is TRBJ2-7 and V is TRBV29-1, with TRBD2 as a possible D gene (6 bases). The CDR3 is made up of 12 amino acids. CDR1 SQVTM and CDR2 ANQGSEA come from the germline V gene. The CDR3 coding sequence is TGCACCGCCACGGAGGGGCGAGACGAGCAGTACTTC. This gives the protein CTATEGRDEQYF.

This clone was seen only a few times. This chain uses TRBV29-1 with TRBJ2-7; 14 nucleotides match TRBD2. The CDR3 is 13 amino acids. With V trimmed by 6 bases and J by 3 bases, 1 base remained unmatched. Germline CDR1 and CDR2: SQVTM and ANQGSEA. The CDR3 spells CSVGTSGGYEQYF. CDR3 DNA: TGCAGCGTCGGGACTAGCGGGGGCTACGAGCAGTACTTC.

The V call is TRBV25-1, the J call TRBJ1-1, with D perhaps matching TRBD1 (5 bases). Trimming removed 8 bases at V and 5 bases at J, with 15 bases between. Germline values: CDR1 MGHDK, CDR2 SYGVNS. The CDR3 length is 13 residues. CDR3 region: CASAVGGRTEAFF. CDR3 nucleotide sequence: TGTGCCAGCGCCGTCGGGGGGAGGACTGAAGCTTTCTTT. Complete variable domain (other parts from reference TRBV25-1 and TRBJ1-1): EADIYQTPRYLVIGTGKKITLECSQTMGHDKMYWYQQDPGMELHLIHYSYGVNSTEKGDLSSESTVSRIRTEHFPLTLESARPSHTSQYLCASAVGGRTEAFFGQGTRLTVV.

A few counts support this clone. The chain employs TRBV9 and TRBJ2-3; D might be TRBD2 (6 bases). V was cut by 3 bases and J by 5 bases, with 13 bases left in between. This CDR3 region has 14 residues. Germline values: CDR1 SGDLS, CDR2 YYNGEE. The CDR3, as DNA: TGTGCCAGCAGCGAGGGACTCGAGGTAGATACGCAGTATTTT. Protein sequence: CASSEGLEVDTQYF.

The chain has TRBV7-9 and TRBJ2-7; D remains ambiguous. From germline, CDR1 is SEHNR and CDR2 FQNEAQ (reference sequence). This CDR3 has 17 amino acids. V lost 0 bases, J lost 3 bases, and 18 bases lay in between. In DNA form, the CDR3 reads TGTGCCAGCAGCTTAGCGGGCAGAGTTGGGTTCGGCTACGAGCAGTACTTC. It is translated as CASSLAGRVGFGYEQYF.

The chain recombines TRBV5-1 with TRBJ1-1; 7 nucleotides match TRBD1. J gave up 6 bases and V 1 base, and 3 bases lay outside the gene matches. Germline V gene data show CDR1 as SGHRS and CDR2 as YFSETQ. This CDR3 spans 13 amino acids. The CDR3 DNA follows: TGCGCCAGCAGCTTGTACAGGGGATCTGAAGCTTTCTTT. Protein product: CASSLYRGSEAFF.

The rearrangement joins TRBV2 to TRBJ2-3; TRBD1 aligns across 7 bases. Losses at the gene ends were 6 bases for V and 1 base for J; bases not matched to a gene: 7. Per germline, CDR1 SNHLY and CDR2 FYNNEI. The CDR3 is made up of 15 amino acids. The CDR3 reads CASRRQGWGTDTQYF. In DNA, the CDR3 is TGTGCCAGCAGACGACAGGGCTGGGGCACAGATACGCAGTATTTT.

This clone was recorded a few times. Written as DNA, the CDR3 is TGTGCCAGCAGTGACCGCTACGAGCAGTACTTC. It translates to CASSDRYEQYF. This chain links TRBV6-1 with TRBJ2-7; D is ambiguous. CDR1 MNHNS and CDR2 SASEGT come from the germline V gene. The CDR3 contains 11 residues. V lost 3 bases and J 3 bases, leaving 3 bases between the germline ends.

This clone was detected only a few times. The gene calls are TRBV29-1 and TRBJ2-1, with TRBD2 identical over 13 bases. V shed 7 bases, J shed 3 bases, and the junction held 6 bases outside the gene matches. Germline V gene sequence: CDR1 SQVTM, CDR2 ANQGSEA. The CDR3 length is 15 residues. CDR3 nucleotide sequence: TGCAGCGCCCTAAGGACTAGCGGGGGCTACAATGAGCAGTTCTTC. Its translation is CSALRTSGGYNEQFF.